This T cell receptor (beta chain) was sequenced in a study of OX40 agonist ivuxolimab in advanced cancers. The CDR3 sequence is 14 residues long. J gave up 5 bases and V 2 bases, and 4 bases lay outside the gene matches. The germline gives CDR1 LNHDA, CDR2 SQIVND (reference sequence). Some clones are missing from TCRdb's copy, which holds only in-frame ones; the method was immunoSEQ multiplex PCR. Among around 28,000 clones listed, roughly 84% were seen once. Sample: CD4+ or CD8+ T cells sorted from blood, taken in a trial of the OX40 agonist ivuxolimab. This clonotype was obtained from an adult with an advanced solid tumor such as melanoma, head and neck, liver or kidney cancer. The V call is TRBV19, the J call TRBJ2-3; 7 bases line up with TRBD2. The CDR3 region is CASSILAAGDTQYF. The CDR3, as DNA: TGTGCCAGTAGTATACTAGCGGCGGGAGATACGCAGTATTTT.